This T cell receptor beta chain was found in a study of T cell repertoires in cytomegalovirus infection. Overall study context: Use of recently identified HLA-C-restricted and well-studied HLA-B-restricted CMV epitopes was part of the study. Public TCR beta signatures were indicative of both CMV infection and a matching HLA type. Findings and limits, study-wide: Based on cumulative public TCR beta family frequency, carriers of CMV plus the relevant HLA were identified.

TCRdb redid the calling of the reads with MiXCR, one entry per CDR3 protein. The table lists about 890,000 distinct CDR3 sequences, 30% to 40% of them singletons. As regards this clonotype: Its target is not known.

The sequences come from cultured CD8+ T cells from PBMCs, collected from culture after CMV antigen stimulation. This TCR derives from a human donor in good health (CMV status not recorded). Some clones in this sample may be carry-over from other donors' samples.

CDR3 in amino acids: CASWGEPGYEQYF. The CDR3 bases are TGCGCCAGCTGGGGGGAACCCGGGTACGAGCAGTACTTC. V usage is TRBV4-1 and J usage is TRBJ2-7; TRBD2 is a possible D gene (6 bases). This CDR3 spans 13 amino acids. Germline V gene lookup returns CDR1 MGHRA and CDR2 YSYEKL. The germline V and J ends were trimmed by 8 bases and 4 bases, with 15 bases remaining between them.